The next 16 T cell receptor beta chains were all read from a single sample in a study of CD8+ T cells in alopecia areata. The sequencing template was cDNA reverse transcribed from extracted RNA. TCRdb's copy holds only in-frame clones and misses some; the assay was immunoSEQ multiplex PCR. Among tens of thousands of clones listed, about three fifths were seen once. The sequenced sample was CD8+ T cells sorted from blood, obtained at week 0. All receptors come from a human donor with alopecia areata.

This clone showed up just once. A junction end diverges from the germline sequence, so it may reflect a read error. This chain links TRBV6-5 with TRBJ1-2, with 8 bases identical to TRBD1. Germline assignment: CDR1 MNHEY and CDR2 SVGAGI. The CDR3 runs 13 residues. The CDR3 DNA reads as TGTGCCAGCAGTAGCGGGACAGGAGGGAATGACGCCTTC. Residues: CASSSGTGGNDAF.

J is TRBJ1-5 and V is TRBV5-1, with TRBD1 matching over 8 bases. Trimming at V came to 4 bases and at J to 3 bases, leaving 9 bases not matched to a gene. This CDR3 has 16 amino acids. Germline CDR1 and CDR2: SGHRS and YFSETQ. The CDR3 DNA reads as TGCGCCAGCAGCCCTGGGACAGGTTTTGCCAATCAGCCCCAGCATTTT. This sequence encodes CASSPGTGFANQPQHF. The whole variable domain, remainder taken from reference TRBV5-1 and TRBJ1-5, is KAGVTQTPRYLIKTRGQQVTLSCSPISGHRSVSWYQQTPGQGLQFLFEYFSETQRNKGNFPGRFSGRQFSNSRSEMNVSTLELGDSALYLCASSPGTGFANQPQHFGDGTRLSIL.

This rearrangement joins TRBV2 to TRBJ1-6; the match to TRBD1 covers 7 bases. The CDR3 covers 16 residues. Germline V gene data show CDR1 as SNHLY and CDR2 as FYNNEI. After removal of 4 bases from V and 14 bases from J, the junction contained 17 bases not matched to a gene. CDR3 sequence: CASSVWWDSGSKSLHF. In DNA, the CDR3 is TGTGCCAGCAGTGTTTGGTGGGACAGCGGCTCGAAGTCCCTCCACTTT.

The gene calls are TRBV4-3 and TRBJ2-7; D is unresolved. The germline V and J ends were trimmed by 0 bases and 6 bases, with 9 bases remaining between them. The germline V gene encodes CDR1 LGHNA and CDR2 YSLEER. CDR3 size: 13 residues. The DNA for the CDR3 is TGCGCCAGCAGCCAAGACGTCTCCCGCGAGCAGTACTTC. Its translation is CASSQDVSREQYF.

CDR3 nucleotides: TGTGCCTGGAGTGTAAAGTATGGGACGGAGTACTTCTATGGCTACACCTTC. It translates to CAWSVKYGTEYFYGYTF. V usage is TRBV30 and J usage is TRBJ1-2, with TRBD1 as a possible D gene (5 bases). The CDR3 consists of 17 residues. Germline V gene lookup returns CDR1 GTSNPN and CDR2 SVGIG (reference sequence). V gave up 0 bases and J gave up 4 bases, with 21 bases separating them.

This clone was seen more than once but under ten times. Just one base apart from a much larger clone, this may be a read error. The sample has other DNA sequences that encode this CDR3 too. CDR3 in DNA: TGCGCCAGCAGCTTGGGCTCCCCCTACGAGCAGTACTTC. Protein sequence: CASSLGSPYEQYF. This chain uses TRBV5-1 with TRBJ2-7, with D uncertain. Trimming removed 0 bases from V and 2 bases from J, with 6 bases in between. Germline CDR1 reads SGHRS; CDR2 reads YFSETQ. This CDR3 region has 13 residues.

The chain combines TRBV27 with TRBJ1-1; TRBD1 matches 7 bases. Germline V gives CDR1 MNHEY, CDR2 SMNVEV (reference sequence). V gave up 6 bases and J gave up 9 bases; unmatched junction bases: 4. The CDR3 length is 11 residues. The CDR3 DNA follows: TGTGCCAGCAGGCAGGGGGTGAAAGCTTTCTTT. As protein: CASRQGVKAFF.

This sequence joins TRBV2 and TRBJ2-7; a weak D match, TRBD1 (6 bases). With 3 bases removed from V and 5 bases from J, the gap between germline ends came to 17 bases. CDR3 length: 15 residues. The V gene's germline CDR1 is SNHLY and CDR2 FYNNEI. CDR3 DNA sequence: TGTGCCAGCAGTGATCCCGGGGACACCGAGGACGAGCAGTACTTC. As protein: CASSDPGDTEDEQYF.

The CDR3 nucleotides are TGCAGCGTTGGGACTAGCGGGGGCAGGTGGAATGAGCAGTTCTTC. Translation gives CSVGTSGGRWNEQFF. The V and J genes are TRBV29-1 and TRBJ2-1; 13 nucleotides agree with TRBD2. V lost 4 bases to trimming and J lost 7 bases; unmatched junction nucleotides: 7. The CDR3 is made up of 15 amino acids. Germline CDR1 and CDR2: SQVTM and ANQGSEA.

This chain connects TRBV9 to TRBJ1-3; D ambiguous. Germline V lookup: CDR1 SGDLS, CDR2 YYNGEE. V dropped 6 bases and J dropped 0 bases, with 13 bases sitting between them. This CDR3 region has 15 residues. The CDR3 here is CASNPDGSSGNTIYF. The CDR3 DNA follows: TGTGCCAGCAACCCCGACGGGAGCTCTGGAAACACCATATATTTT. The variable domain in full, completed from reference TRBV9 and TRBJ1-3, reads DSGVTQTPKHLITATGQRVTLRCSPRSGDLSVYWYQQSLDQGLQFLIQYYNGEERAKGNILERFSAQQFPDLHSELNLSSLELGDSALYFCASNPDGSSGNTIYFGEGSWLTVV.

This chain connects TRBV9 to TRBJ2-2, with a tentative D call TRBD1 (6 bases). The CDR3 runs to 13 residues. V was clipped by 7 bases and J by 4 bases, with 11 bases between them. The germline gives CDR1 SGDLS, CDR2 YYNGEE. CDR3 amino acids: CASQQGSTGELFF. The CDR3 DNA follows: TGTGCCAGCCAACAGGGCAGCACCGGGGAGCTGTTTTTT. The full variable domain, rest sourced from reference TRBV9 and TRBJ2-2, is DSGVTQTPKHLITATGQRVTLRCSPRSGDLSVYWYQQSLDQGLQFLIQYYNGEERAKGNILERFSAQQFPDLHSELNLSSLELGDSALYFCASQQGSTGELFFGEGSRLTVL.

The DNA of the CDR3 is TGCGCCAGCAGCCAGGACGACGGGGAGCTGTTTTTT. This translates into CASSQDDGELFF. The rearrangement uses TRBV4-1 and TRBJ2-2; unclear D gene. Per germline, CDR1 MGHRA and CDR2 YSYEKL. The CDR3 totals 12 residues. Trimming stripped 3 bases from V and 7 bases from J, with 6 bases between.

The V and J genes are TRBV4-3 and TRBJ2-7, with 7 bases aligning to TRBD2. The CDR3 has 14 amino acids. V shed 3 bases and J 6 bases; nucleotides not matched to a gene: 8. CDR1 and CDR2 (germline): LGHNA, YSLEER. The CDR3 sequence is CASSQGERGFEQYF. In nucleotides, the CDR3 is TGCGCCAGCAGCCAGGGGGAGCGGGGCTTCGAGCAGTACTTC.

This chain links TRBV7-9 with TRBJ2-7; D possibly corresponds to TRBD2 (5 bases). V was trimmed by 6 bases and J by 4 bases, leaving 10 bases between them. Per the germline V gene, CDR1 is SEHNR and CDR2 is FQNEAQ (reference sequence). This CDR3 has 12 residues. CDR3 amino acids: CASSITGYEQYF. The CDR3 DNA reads TGTGCCAGCAGTATCACGGGGTACGAGCAGTACTTC.

This chain links TRBV9 with TRBJ2-7; tentatively, D is TRBD2 (6 bases). This CDR3 contains 15 residues. From germline, CDR1 is SGDLS and CDR2 YYNGEE. V lost 1 base to trimming and J lost 3 bases, with 14 bases between them. CDR3 amino acids: CASSVTVSGHYEQYF. For the CDR3, the DNA is TGTGCCAGCAGCGTAACGGTTAGCGGACACTACGAGCAGTACTTC.

The chain is built from TRBV2 and TRBJ2-5, with TRBD2 identical over 13 bases. V lost 6 bases, J lost 5 bases, and 6 bases stayed unmatched. The CDR3 runs 15 residues. Germline CDR1 reads SNHLY; CDR2 reads FYNNEI. The CDR3 spells CASRVGLAGRETQYF. The CDR3 DNA follows: TGTGCCAGCAGAGTGGGACTAGCGGGACGCGAGACCCAGTACTTC.